This T cell receptor beta chain was identified during a study of T cells after yellow fever vaccination. Study-wide results and limits: Clones that expanded after primary vaccination mostly reappeared after the booster (roughly 96% CD4, about 89% CD8). FACS-sorted repertoires might harbor abundant contaminating clonotypes from the bulk population.

With regard to this clonotype: Antigen: not known.

This CDR3 is built from 15 residues. With 4 bases clipped from V and 6 bases from J, the junction kept 8 bases outside the gene matches. CDR1 and CDR2 (germline): SNHLY, FYNNEI. TCRdb called the 5' RACE reads again in MiXCR, with one record for every CDR3 protein. The sample has 600,000 to 750,000 distinct CDR3 sequences; roughly 12% are singletons. Sequenced here: PBMCs, sampled on the day of the yellow fever booster vaccination. This sequence originates from a man aged 25 to 40 who received the YFV17D yellow fever vaccine. This chain joins TRBV2 and TRBJ2-3; 9 bases are shared with TRBD1. The CDR3 spells CASSVDRGVVDTQYF. Written as DNA, the CDR3 is TGTGCCAGCAGTGTCGACAGGGGGGTGGTGGATACGCAGTATTTT.